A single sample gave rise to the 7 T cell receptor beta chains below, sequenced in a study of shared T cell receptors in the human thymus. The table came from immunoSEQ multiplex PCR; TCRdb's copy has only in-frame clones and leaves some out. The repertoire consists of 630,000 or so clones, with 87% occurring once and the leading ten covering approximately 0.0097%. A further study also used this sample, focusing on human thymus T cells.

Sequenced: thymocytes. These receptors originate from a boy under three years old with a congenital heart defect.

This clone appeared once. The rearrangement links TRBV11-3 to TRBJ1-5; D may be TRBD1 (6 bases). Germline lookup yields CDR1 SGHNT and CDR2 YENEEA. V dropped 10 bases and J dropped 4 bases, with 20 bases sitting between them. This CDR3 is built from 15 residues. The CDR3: CAKLQPGHENQPQHF. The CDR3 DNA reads TGTGCCAAACTCCAACCGGGACATGAAAATCAGCCCCAGCATTTT. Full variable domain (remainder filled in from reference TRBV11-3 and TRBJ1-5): EAGVVQSPRYKIIEKKQPVAFWCNPISGHNTLYWYLQNLGQGPELLIRYENEEAVDDSQLPKDRFSAERLKGVDSTLKIQPAELGDSAVYLCAKLQPGHENQPQHFGDGTRLSIL.

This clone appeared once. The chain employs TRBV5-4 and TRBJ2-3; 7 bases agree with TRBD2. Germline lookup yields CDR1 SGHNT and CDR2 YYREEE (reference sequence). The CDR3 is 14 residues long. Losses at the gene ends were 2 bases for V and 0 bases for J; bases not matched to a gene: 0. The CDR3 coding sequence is TGTGCCAGCAGCTTAGCGGGGAGCACAGATACGCAGTATTTT. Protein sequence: CASSLAGSTDTQYF. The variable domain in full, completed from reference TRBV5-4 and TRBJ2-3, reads ETGVTQSPTHLIKTRGQQVTLRCSSQSGHNTVSWYQQALGQGPQFIFQYYREEENGRGNFPPRFSGLQFPNYSSELNVNALELDDSALYLCASSLAGSTDTQYFGPGTRLTVL.

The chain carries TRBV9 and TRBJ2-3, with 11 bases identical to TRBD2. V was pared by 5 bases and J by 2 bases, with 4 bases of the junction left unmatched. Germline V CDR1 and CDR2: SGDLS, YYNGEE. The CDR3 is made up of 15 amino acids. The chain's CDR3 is CASSASGGYTDTQYF. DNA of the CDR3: TGTGCCAGCAGTGCTAGCGGGGGGTACACAGATACGCAGTATTTT. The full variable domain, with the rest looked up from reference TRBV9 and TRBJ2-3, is DSGVTQTPKHLITATGQRVTLRCSPRSGDLSVYWYQQSLDQGLQFLIQYYNGEERAKGNILERFSAQQFPDLHSELNLSSLELGDSALYFCASSASGGYTDTQYFGPGTRLTVL.

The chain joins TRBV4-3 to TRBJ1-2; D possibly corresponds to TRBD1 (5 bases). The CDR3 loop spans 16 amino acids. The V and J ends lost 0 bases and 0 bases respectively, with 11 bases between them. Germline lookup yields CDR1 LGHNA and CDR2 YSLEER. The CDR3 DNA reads TGCGCCAGCAGCCAAGATTCGGGGGACTCTAACTATGGCTACACCTTC. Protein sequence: CASSQDSGDSNYGYTF.

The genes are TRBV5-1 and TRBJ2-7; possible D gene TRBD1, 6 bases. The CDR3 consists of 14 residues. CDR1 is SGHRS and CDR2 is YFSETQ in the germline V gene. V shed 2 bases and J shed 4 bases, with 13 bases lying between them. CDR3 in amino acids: CASSLGTTGYEQYF. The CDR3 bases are TGCGCCAGCAGCTTAGGGACAACAGGATACGAGCAGTACTTC.

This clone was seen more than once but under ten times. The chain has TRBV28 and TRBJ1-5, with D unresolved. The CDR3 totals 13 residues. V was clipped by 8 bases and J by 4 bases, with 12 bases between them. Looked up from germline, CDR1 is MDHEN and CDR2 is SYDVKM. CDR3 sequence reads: CASVETKNQPQHF. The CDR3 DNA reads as TGTGCCAGCGTCGAGACAAAGAATCAGCCCCAGCATTTT.

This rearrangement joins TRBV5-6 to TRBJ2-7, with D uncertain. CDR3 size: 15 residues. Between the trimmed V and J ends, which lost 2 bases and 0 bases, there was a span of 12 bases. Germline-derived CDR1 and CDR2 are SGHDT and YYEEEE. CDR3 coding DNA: TGTGCCAGCAGCTTTCAAGCGCTTAGCTCCTACGAGCAGTACTTC. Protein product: CASSFQALSSYEQYF.